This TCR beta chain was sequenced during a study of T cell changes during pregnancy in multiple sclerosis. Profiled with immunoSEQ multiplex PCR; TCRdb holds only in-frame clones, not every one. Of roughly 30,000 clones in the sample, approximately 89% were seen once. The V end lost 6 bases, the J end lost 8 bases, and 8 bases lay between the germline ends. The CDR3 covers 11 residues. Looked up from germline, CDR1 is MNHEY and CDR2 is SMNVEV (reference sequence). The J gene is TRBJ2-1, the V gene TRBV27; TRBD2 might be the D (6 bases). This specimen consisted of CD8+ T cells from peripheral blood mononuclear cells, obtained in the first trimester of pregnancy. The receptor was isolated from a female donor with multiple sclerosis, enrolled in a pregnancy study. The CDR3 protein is CASSGRYEQFF. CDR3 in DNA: TGTGCCAGCAGCGGGAGATATGAGCAGTTCTTC.